The clone carrying this T cell receptor beta chain was picked up many times. The data originate from a study of low-dose radiotherapy and immunotherapy resistance in tumors. The CDR3 length is 15 residues. CDR1 and CDR2 (germline): SGHRS, YFSETQ. V lost 4 bases and J 2 bases, leaving 16 bases between the germline ends. TRAV- and TRBV-specific primers primed first-strand cDNA, covering alpha and beta chains. Amplification, which lasted around 22 PCR cycles, used a constant-region primer and V-primer adapter to amplify TCRs. TCRdb re-analysed the reads in MiXCR, keeping a single row per CDR3 protein. This sample carries around 90,000 distinct CDR3 sequences, approximately 17% of them seen once, and the ten largest clones take 5% to 7%. Time point of the sample: before trial treatment.

Specimen: PBMCs, collected before treatment. The TCR comes from a male donor with prostate cancer. The genes are TRBV5-1 and TRBJ2-7, with D possibly being TRBD2 (6 bases). As DNA, the CDR3 is TGCGCCAGCAGCCCTGGGAGGACACCAACCTACGAGCAGTACTTC. This sequence encodes CASSPGRTPTYEQYF.